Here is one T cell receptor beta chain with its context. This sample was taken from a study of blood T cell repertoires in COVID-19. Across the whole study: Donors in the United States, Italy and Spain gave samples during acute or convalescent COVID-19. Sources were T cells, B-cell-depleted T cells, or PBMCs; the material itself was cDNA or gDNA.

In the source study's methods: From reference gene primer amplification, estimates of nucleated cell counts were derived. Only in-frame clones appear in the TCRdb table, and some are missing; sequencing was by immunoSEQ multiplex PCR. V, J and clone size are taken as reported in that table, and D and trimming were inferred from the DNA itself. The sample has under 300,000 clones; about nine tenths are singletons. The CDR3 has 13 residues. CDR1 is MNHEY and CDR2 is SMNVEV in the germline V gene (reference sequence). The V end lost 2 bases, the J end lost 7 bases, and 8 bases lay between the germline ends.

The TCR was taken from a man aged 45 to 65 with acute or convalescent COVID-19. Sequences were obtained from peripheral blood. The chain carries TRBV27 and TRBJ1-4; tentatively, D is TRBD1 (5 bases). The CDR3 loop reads CASSLNRSEKLFF. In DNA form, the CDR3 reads TGTGCCAGCAGTTTAAACAGGTCTGAAAAACTGTTTTTT.